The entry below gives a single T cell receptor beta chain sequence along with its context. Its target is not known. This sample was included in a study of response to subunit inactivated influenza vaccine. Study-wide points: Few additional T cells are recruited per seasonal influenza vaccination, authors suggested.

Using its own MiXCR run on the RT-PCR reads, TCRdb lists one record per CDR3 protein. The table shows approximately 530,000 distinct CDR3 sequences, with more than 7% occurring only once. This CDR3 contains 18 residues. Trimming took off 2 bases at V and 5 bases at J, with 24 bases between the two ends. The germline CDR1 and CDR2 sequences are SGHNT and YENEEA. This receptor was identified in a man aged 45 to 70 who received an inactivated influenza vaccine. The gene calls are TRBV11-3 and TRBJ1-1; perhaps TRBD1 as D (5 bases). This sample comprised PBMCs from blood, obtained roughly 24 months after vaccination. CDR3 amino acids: CASSLRWVPMGEGTEAFF. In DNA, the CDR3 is TGTGCCAGCAGCTTAAGATGGGTCCCCATGGGGGAGGGGACTGAAGCTTTCTTT.